The rows below give T cell receptor beta chains drawn from one sample of a study of blood T cell repertoires in COVID-19. Profiled with immunoSEQ multiplex PCR; TCRdb holds only in-frame clones, not every one. The table records 85,000 to 120,000 clones, 71% of them present only once. The specimen sequenced was peripheral blood. These receptors were obtained from a human donor with acute or convalescent COVID-19. The donor label of this sample is uncertain. Each CDR3 is given with its conserved first and last residue. Fields, in order: D gene, V gene, J gene, clone size, CDR3 protein, CDR3 DNA. D genes are given only for firm matches. Some rows mark clone size as missing; the rest say once, few, many or name a class of expanded clone.

D: TRBD2; V: TRBV7-6; J: TRBJ2-1; size: .; CDR3: CASSPGRGTGGSYNEQFF; DNA: TGTGCCAGCAGCCCAGGCCGTGGGACGGGGGGCTCCTACAATGAGCAGTTCTTC
D: TRBD1; V: TRBV6-5; J: TRBJ2-3; size: .; CDR3: CASRLQGLTDTQYF; DNA: TGTGCCAGCAGGTTACAGGGGTTGACAGATACGCAGTATTTT
D: .; V: TRBV7-2; J: TRBJ1-6; size: few; CDR3: CASSLVGRSSYNSPLHF; DNA: TGTGCCAGCAGCTTAGTTGGCAGAAGCTCCTATAATTCACCCCTCCACTTT
D: TRBD2; V: TRBV24-1; J: TRBJ2-4; size: .; CDR3: CATSDSQRGTAKNIQYF; DNA: TGTGCCACCAGTGATTCACAGCGGGGGACCGCCAAAAACATTCAGTACTTC
D: TRBD1; V: TRBV25-1; J: TRBJ1-6; size: .; CDR3: CASTKGQGIGSPLHF; DNA: TGTGCCAGCACAAAGGGACAGGGAATAGGTTCACCCCTCCACTTT
D: .; V: TRBV3-1/TRBV3-2; J: TRBJ1-3; size: .; CDR3: CASSRVNRRASGNTIYF; DNA: TGTGCCAGCAGCCGAGTAAACCGGCGGGCCTCTGGAAACACCATATATTTT
D: TRBD1; V: TRBV12-5; J: TRBJ1-5; size: few; CDR3: CASGLVLGTGKVDGNQPQHF; DNA: TGTGCTAGTGGTTTGGTGTTGGGGACAGGGAAGGTAGACGGCAATCAGCCCCAGCATTTT
D: TRBD1; V: TRBV5-1; J: TRBJ1-1; size: .; CDR3: CASSRNDRAPLEAFF; DNA: TGCGCCAGCAGCCGGAACGACAGGGCCCCCCTTGAAGCTTTCTTT
D: .; V: TRBV19; J: TRBJ2-2; size: .; CDR3: CASSIQGVNTGELFF; DNA: TGTGCCAGTAGTATTCAAGGGGTCAACACCGGGGAGCTGTTTTTT
D: .; V: TRBV2; J: TRBJ1-2; size: .; CDR3: CASSEQGRSSYGYTF; DNA: TGTGCCAGCAGTGAGCAGGGGCGATCTAGCTATGGCTACACCTTC
D: TRBD2; V: TRBV5-1; J: TRBJ2-1; size: .; CDR3: CASSLVAGGYNEQFF; DNA: TGCGCCAGCAGCTTGGTAGCGGGGGGGTACAATGAGCAGTTCTTC
D: TRBD1; V: TRBV29-1; J: TRBJ1-1; size: .; CDR3: CSVEDLGQGNTEAFF; DNA: TGCAGCGTTGAAGATCTGGGACAGGGGAACACTGAAGCTTTCTTT
D: TRBD1; V: TRBV5-1; J: TRBJ1-2; size: few; CDR3: CASSDTGTGTYGYTF; DNA: TGCGCCAGCAGCGACACCGGGACAGGTACCTATGGCTACACCTTC
D: TRBD1; V: TRBV28; J: TRBJ1-1; size: .; CDR3: CASSTGTGNTEAFF; DNA: TGTGCCAGCAGCACCGGGACAGGGAACACTGAAGCTTTCTTT
D: TRBD1; V: TRBV2; J: TRBJ1-1; size: .; CDR3: CASSGTGSAAEAFF; DNA: TGTGCCAGCAGTGGGACAGGGTCAGCGGCTGAAGCTTTCTTT
D: TRBD1; V: TRBV5-6; J: TRBJ2-5; size: .; CDR3: CASSPSGTGRTQYF; DNA: TGTGCCAGCAGCCCCTCTGGGACAGGGAGGACCCAGTACTTC
D: .; V: TRBV18; J: TRBJ1-5; size: .; CDR3: CASSPKRAGELDQPQHF; DNA: TGTGCCAGCTCACCGAAAAGGGCGGGTGAGCTTGACCAGCCCCAGCATTTT
D: TRBD2; V: TRBV24-1; J: TRBJ2-2; size: .; CDR3: CATSDASGGAYTGELFF; DNA: TGTGCCACCAGTGATGCTAGCGGGGGGGCTTACACCGGGGAGCTGTTTTTT
D: TRBD2; V: TRBV7-3; J: TRBJ2-3; size: once; CDR3: CASSLTGTSGQRSTDTQYF; DNA: TGTGCCAGCAGCTTAACGGGGACTAGCGGCCAGCGGAGCACAGATACGCAGTATTTT
D: .; V: TRBV10-3; J: TRBJ1-3; size: .; CDR3: CAISGTSSGNTIYF; DNA: TGTGCCATCAGTGGCACCAGCTCTGGAAACACCATATATTTT
D: .; V: TRBV5-1; J: TRBJ1-6; size: few; CDR3: CASSQNNSPLHF; DNA: TGCGCCAGCAGCCAAAATAATTCACCCCTCCACTTT
D: .; V: TRBV5-6; J: TRBJ1-2; size: .; CDR3: CASSLDGRQAQSGYTF; DNA: TGTGCCAGCAGCTTGGACGGTCGCCAGGCCCAGAGCGGCTACACCTTC
D: TRBD1; V: TRBV30; J: TRBJ2-7; size: .; CDR3: CAWSGGRGLYEQYF; DNA: TGTGCCTGGAGTGGGGGCAGGGGGCTCTACGAGCAGTACTTC
D: .; V: TRBV6-5; J: TRBJ1-3; size: .; CDR3: CASSYGAYYSGNTIYF; DNA: TGTGCCAGCAGTTACGGGGCATACTACTCTGGAAACACCATATATTTT
D: TRBD1; V: TRBV6-5; J: TRBJ1-2; size: .; CDR3: CASSYSSQGVGYTF; DNA: TGTGCCAGCAGTTACTCGTCCCAGGGGGTTGGCTACACCTTC
D: .; V: TRBV15; J: TRBJ2-3; size: .; CDR3: CATSTLRAGTDTQYF; DNA: TGTGCCACCAGCACCCTTCGCGCCGGGACAGATACGCAGTATTTT
D: .; V: TRBV9; J: TRBJ1-5; size: .; CDR3: CASSVGGAGQPQHF; DNA: TGTGCCAGCAGCGTAGGGGGAGCGGGTCAGCCCCAGCATTTT
D: .; V: TRBV18; J: TRBJ1-1; size: few; CDR3: CASSPGQKNTEAFF; DNA: TGTGCCAGCTCACCAGGCCAGAAGAACACTGAAGCTTTCTTT
D: .; V: TRBV19; J: TRBJ1-5; size: .; CDR3: CASSMGHTGNQPQHF; DNA: TGTGCCAGTAGTATGGGCCACACGGGCAATCAGCCCCAGCATTTT
D: .; V: TRBV11-3; J: TRBJ1-5; size: .; CDR3: CASSVTVVQGPPANQPQHF; DNA: TGTGCCAGCAGCGTTACTGTCGTCCAGGGGCCCCCGGCCAATCAGCCCCAGCATTTT
D: .; V: TRBV2; J: TRBJ1-6; size: .; CDR3: CASTAGDNSPLHF; DNA: TGTGCCAGCACGGCAGGGGATAATTCACCCCTCCACTTT
D: .; V: TRBV24-1; J: TRBJ1-1; size: .; CDR3: CATRGGTSWTEAFF; DNA: TGTGCCACCAGGGGAGGGACTTCGTGGACTGAAGCTTTCTTT
D: TRBD1; V: TRBV19; J: TRBJ1-4; size: .; CDR3: CASSPTGVGGKLFF; DNA: TGTGCCAGTAGCCCGACAGGGGTGGGCGGAAAACTGTTTTTT
D: TRBD1; V: TRBV28; J: TRBJ1-2; size: .; CDR3: CASLARQGRSYGYTF; DNA: TGTGCCAGCCTGGCCCGACAGGGGCGCAGCTATGGCTACACCTTC
D: TRBD1; V: TRBV9; J: TRBJ1-2; size: .; CDR3: CASTTRDRSLGYTF; DNA: TGTGCCAGCACCACCCGGGACAGGTCTCTTGGCTACACCTTC
D: .; V: TRBV5-1; J: TRBJ2-1; size: .; CDR3: CASALGASYNEQFF; DNA: TGCGCCAGCGCCCTGGGAGCTAGCTACAATGAGCAGTTCTTC
D: TRBD2; V: TRBV6-1; J: TRBJ2-3; size: .; CDR3: CASSEFDGGADTQYF; DNA: TGTGCCAGCAGTGAATTCGACGGGGGGGCGGATACGCAGTATTTT
D: .; V: TRBV29-1; J: TRBJ2-3; size: many; CDR3: CSVDTTSTDTQYF; DNA: TGCAGCGTTGATACCACAAGCACAGATACGCAGTATTTT
D: .; V: TRBV29-1; J: TRBJ1-1; size: few; CDR3: CSVGRGNTEAFF; DNA: TGCAGCGTCGGCCGGGGTAACACTGAAGCTTTCTTT
D: .; V: TRBV5-1; J: TRBJ1-1; size: .; CDR3: CASSSGRGPNTEAFF; DNA: TGCGCCAGCAGCTCAGGCAGGGGTCCGAACACTGAAGCTTTCTTT
D: .; V: TRBV11-2; J: TRBJ1-1; size: .; CDR3: CASSLGTGMWTEAFF; DNA: TGTGCCAGCAGCTTAGGGACCGGGATGTGGACTGAAGCTTTCTTT